What follows are 19 T cell receptor beta chains derived from one specimen sequenced in a study of blood T cell repertoires in COVID-19. Sequencing was performed with immunoSEQ multiplex PCR; in TCRdb, only in-frame clones are kept and a portion is missing. Here the sample spans more than 150,000 clones, approximately 80% being singletons. The specimen was peripheral blood. All receptors derive from a woman at least 80 years old with acute or convalescent COVID-19.

The chain employs TRBV11-2 and TRBJ2-1; 10 bases agree with TRBD2. The CDR3 runs 14 residues. With 3 bases clipped from V and 11 bases from J, the junction kept 7 bases outside the gene matches. The germline V gene encodes CDR1 SGHAT and CDR2 FQNNGV. CDR3 DNA: TGTGCCAGCAGCTTCTCTCTAGCGGGAGAGAAGCAGTTCTTC. Amino acid sequence: CASSFSLAGEKQFF.

The rearrangement joins TRBV19 to TRBJ2-7; the match to TRBD1 covers 7 bases. The length of the CDR3 is 14 residues. Looked up from germline, CDR1 is LNHDA and CDR2 is SQIVND (reference sequence). J lost 6 bases, V lost 5 bases, and 10 bases had no gene match. As DNA, the CDR3 is TGTGCCAGTAGTCCGACAGGGCCAAGGGTCGAGCAGTACTTC. It is translated as CASSPTGPRVEQYF.

This clone has a handful of counts. The V gene is TRBV6-5, the J gene TRBJ1-5; unclear D gene. Germline V gene lookup returns CDR1 MNHEY and CDR2 SVGAGI. V gave up 0 bases and J gave up 6 bases, with 9 bases separating them. This CDR3 is built from 14 residues. CDR3 region: CASSYSLSGQPQHF. The CDR3 DNA reads as TGTGCCAGCAGTTACTCCCTATCCGGTCAGCCCCAGCATTTT.

This clone has only a few counts. The chain joins TRBV6-5 to TRBJ1-1, with D perhaps matching TRBD1 (6 bases). Looked up from germline, CDR1 is MNHEY and CDR2 is SVGAGI. CDR3 length equals 15 residues. V gave up 11 bases and J gave up 5 bases, with 24 bases separating them. The CDR3 nucleotides are TGTGCCGCGGGGGGGCACCCGGGACACAGGACTGAAGCTTTCTTT. Its protein is CAAGGHPGHRTEAFF.

V and J are TRBV2 and TRBJ2-5; D unclear. Trimming shortened V by 5 bases and J by 4 bases, and 14 bases separated the two germline ends. This CDR3 has 14 residues. The germline V gene has CDR1 SNHLY and CDR2 FYNNEI. The CDR3 region has the DNA TGTGCCAGCAGTCGATACTCAGCGTTAGAGACCCAGTACTTC. Its protein is CASSRYSALETQYF.

In its sample, this clone was seen a few times. This chain connects TRBV20-1 to TRBJ1-1; maybe TRBD1 (5 bases). The CDR3 is made up of 15 amino acids. Germline-derived CDR1 and CDR2 are DFQATT and SNEGSKA (reference sequence). The germline V and J ends were trimmed by 3 bases and 3 bases, with 17 bases remaining between them. CDR3 region: CSASWGPLGDTEAFF. CDR3 nucleotides: TGCAGTGCTAGTTGGGGCCCGTTAGGGGACACTGAAGCTTTCTTT.

This rearrangement joins TRBV7-3 to TRBJ2-3; 8 bases line up with TRBD2. Looked up from germline, CDR1 is SGHTA and CDR2 is FQGTGA. Trimming at V came to 5 bases and at J to 3 bases, leaving 19 bases not matched to a gene. The CDR3 is 19 residues long. The CDR3 DNA follows: TGTGCCAGCAGCCTGCAGCCGGGAGGGCGCTATCGTTATACAGATACGCAGTATTTT. It codes for CASSLQPGGRYRYTDTQYF.

The chain has TRBV28 and TRBJ1-5, with 7 bases identical to TRBD1. The CDR3 contains 14 residues. The V and J ends lost 6 bases and 3 bases, in that order; junction bases with no gene match: 5. The germline V gene has CDR1 MDHEN and CDR2 SYDVKM. CDR3: CASSPGQINQPQHF. The CDR3 DNA follows: TGTGCCAGCAGCCCGGGACAGATCAATCAGCCCCAGCATTTT.

The chain employs TRBV7-2 and TRBJ1-1; possible D gene TRBD1, 5 bases. This CDR3 spans 16 amino acids. Between the trimmed V and J ends, which lost 6 bases and 3 bases, there was a span of 20 bases. Germline V gene lookup returns CDR1 SGHTA and CDR2 FQGNSA. CDR3 coding DNA: TGTGCCAGCAGGTCCGGTGGTAGGGGCCGGGACACTGAAGCTTTCTTT. Its protein is CASRSGGRGRDTEAFF.

This clone was picked up a small number of times. The CDR3 DNA reads TGTGCCAGCAGCCACGGCCCGGGCTACGAGCAGTACTTC. Its translation: CASSHGPGYEQYF. The gene calls are TRBV7-2 and TRBJ2-7; D gene unclear. This CDR3 region has 13 residues. Trimming removed 5 bases from V and 3 bases from J, with 11 bases in between. Germline V gene lookup returns CDR1 SGHTA and CDR2 FQGNSA.

This clone was seen more than once but under ten times. This sequence joins TRBV5-4 and TRBJ2-7, with 7 nucleotides matching TRBD2. V shed 4 bases, J shed 5 bases, and the junction held 9 bases outside the gene matches. The CDR3 totals 14 residues. Germline V lookup: CDR1 SGHNT, CDR2 YYREEE (reference sequence). CDR3 sequence: CASSLGGGNNEQYF. The CDR3 DNA is TGTGCCAGCAGCCTGGGGGGGGGAAATAACGAGCAGTACTTC.

This chain uses TRBV11-2 with TRBJ1-1; D remains unclear. This CDR3 region has 13 residues. CDR1 is SGHAT and CDR2 is FQNNGV in the germline V gene. V gave up 2 bases and J gave up 4 bases, with 8 bases separating them. The CDR3: CASSLSEGTEAFF. The DNA of the CDR3 is TGTGCCAGCAGCTTATCAGAGGGCACTGAAGCTTTCTTT.

As regards this clone: At one end, the junction sequence differs from germline, possibly due to a read error. This chain links TRBV7-7 with TRBJ2-5; the D gene is possibly TRBD2 (6 bases). The CDR3 extends over 15 amino acids. The germline CDR1 and CDR2 sequences are SSHAT and FNYEAQ (reference sequence). As DNA, the CDR3 is TGTGCTAGCAGCTTGGACGGAGGGGTCAGGGAGACCCAGTACTTC. Residues: CASSLDGGVRETQYF.

The V call is TRBV2, the J call TRBJ2-5; D remains ambiguous. Trimming removed 5 bases from V and 4 bases from J, with 11 bases in between. CDR3 length equals 13 residues. Germline V gene sequence: CDR1 SNHLY, CDR2 FYNNEI. Here the CDR3 reads CASSPGLGETQYF. The DNA for the CDR3 is TGTGCCAGCAGTCCGGGTTTGGGAGAGACCCAGTACTTC.

V usage is TRBV6-5 and J usage is TRBJ2-7; D not certain. The CDR3 loop spans 15 amino acids. Germline CDR1 reads MNHEY; CDR2 reads SVGAGI. Trimming stripped 2 bases from V and 0 bases from J, with 11 bases between. The CDR3: CASSYGPVRSYEQYF. CDR3 DNA sequence: TGTGCCAGCAGTTACGGCCCAGTTCGCTCCTACGAGCAGTACTTC.

The rearrangement joins TRBV30 to TRBJ2-2; no clear D. Germline V gene data show CDR1 as GTSNPN and CDR2 as SVGIG (reference sequence). Trimming pared 2 bases from V and 6 bases from J, leaving 7 bases between. This CDR3 has 12 residues. CDR3 DNA sequence: TGTGCCTGGAGTATACGGTCCGGGGAGCTGTTTTTT. Protein product: CAWSIRSGELFF.

CDR3 residues: CASSLGGGHQETQYF. CDR3 DNA sequence: TGTGCCAGCAGCTTAGGAGGGGGCCACCAAGAGACCCAGTACTTC. This chain joins TRBV7-2 and TRBJ2-5, with 7 positions matching TRBD1. Per the germline V gene, CDR1 is SGHTA and CDR2 is FQGNSA. Trimming took 1 base from V and 0 from J; bases not matched to a gene: 2. There are 15 residues in the CDR3.

V and J are TRBV5-1 and TRBJ2-3, with D possibly being TRBD1 (5 bases). The length of the CDR3 is 17 residues. The germline V gene has CDR1 SGHRS and CDR2 YFSETQ. V lost 4 bases and J 0 bases, leaving 18 bases between the germline ends. The CDR3 spells CASSTGRNAASTDTQYF. The CDR3 DNA is TGCGCCAGCAGCACAGGACGAAATGCCGCTAGCACAGATACGCAGTATTTT.

This rearrangement joins TRBV14 to TRBJ1-4; D call uncertain. This CDR3 region has 13 residues. Germline V lookup: CDR1 SGHDN, CDR2 FVKESK. Trimming removed 7 bases from V and 7 bases from J, with 13 bases in between. The CDR3 DNA sequence: TGTGCCAGCACCTTATCCTCGGGTGAAAAACTGTTTTTT. Translating it yields CASTLSSGEKLFF.